These T cell receptor beta chains were read from a single sample in a study of Ad26.COV2.S vaccination and SARS-CoV-2 variants. Some clones are missing from TCRdb's copy, which holds only in-frame ones; the method was immunoSEQ multiplex PCR. The data contain around 370,000 clones, more than 75% of them singletons. This material consisted of peripheral blood, taken in a trial of Ad26.COV2.S vaccine versus placebo. Receptors were obtained from a person between 18 and 60 years old who received the Ad26.COV2.S COVID-19 vaccine or a placebo. The CDR3 runs from the conserved cysteine through the conserved F or W. The D gene is left open where the match is weak. The size entry is marked missing in some rows and otherwise reads once, few, many or a size class.

size	D	V	J	CDR3	DNA
NA	NA	TRBV9	TRBJ2-7	CASSTPPLWGEQYF	TGTGCCAGCAGCACCCCCCCCTTGTGGGGGGAGCAGTACTTC
NA	NA	TRBV7-9	TRBJ1-4	CASSFRDGRLLGEKLFF	TGTGCCAGCAGCTTCCGGGACGGAAGATTGTTAGGTGAAAAACTGTTTTTT
NA	TRBD1	TRBV10-1	TRBJ1-6	CASSAARGTGNSPLHF	TGCGCCAGCAGTGCGGCTCGGGGGACAGGGAATTCACCCCTCCACTTT
NA	TRBD1	TRBV6-5	TRBJ2-3	CASSKTGGKPDTQYF	TGTGCCAGCAGCAAAACAGGGGGCAAGCCAGATACGCAGTATTTT
NA	NA	TRBV6-5	TRBJ1-2	CATYSGAREGYTF	TGTGCCACATACTCAGGGGCACGGGAGGGCTACACCTTC
NA	NA	TRBV5-1	TRBJ2-3	CASSFGADTQYF	TGCGCCAGCAGCTTTGGGGCAGATACGCAGTATTTT
NA	NA	TRBV4-1	TRBJ2-3	CASSQGIWYQGTSTDTQYF	TGCGCCAGCAGCCAAGGAATTTGGTATCAGGGGACTAGCACAGATACGCAGTATTTT
NA	NA	TRBV9	TRBJ2-7	CASSSRPQAGPYEQYF	TGTGCCAGCAGCTCCCGACCCCAGGCAGGGCCCTACGAGCAGTACTTC
NA	NA	TRBV27	TRBJ2-5	CASRAGDGETQYF	TGTGCCAGCAGGGCAGGGGATGGAGAGACCCAGTACTTC
NA	NA	TRBV11-2	TRBJ2-2	CASSLGGNTGELFF	TGTGCCAGCAGCTTGGGCGGGAACACCGGGGAGCTGTTTTTT
once	NA	TRBV2	TRBJ2-7	CASSELLRGVQQYF	TGTGCCAGCAGTGAATTGTTACGGGGCGTCCAGCAGTACTTC
NA	NA	TRBV5-4	TRBJ1-5	CASSLGGTNQPQHF	TGTGCCAGCAGCTTGGGGGGAACGAATCAGCCCCAGCATTTT
once	NA	TRBV5-1	TRBJ1-1	CASSSRSKGQNTEAFF	TGCGCCAGCAGCTCAAGGTCGAAAGGGCAGAACACTGAAGCTTTCTTT
NA	NA	TRBV28	TRBJ2-2	CASRRRDDAGELFF	TGTGCCAGCAGACGGAGGGATGACGCCGGGGAGCTGTTTTTT
NA	TRBD1	TRBV18	TRBJ1-1	CASSPQRDSGDEAFF	TGTGCCAGCTCACCACAGAGGGACAGCGGCGATGAAGCTTTCTTT
NA	NA	TRBV29-1	TRBJ2-7	CSVHTGSGEQYF	TGCAGCGTTCACACAGGGTCGGGCGAGCAGTACTTC
NA	NA	TRBV12-3/TRBV12-4	TRBJ1-1	CASSFLQQSEAFF	TGTGCCAGCAGTTTCTTACAGCAGAGTGAAGCTTTCTTT
NA	TRBD1	TRBV2	TRBJ2-1	CASSSGPGQSYNEQFF	TGTGCCAGCAGTTCAGGGCCGGGACAGTCCTACAATGAGCAGTTCTTC
NA	TRBD2	TRBV28	TRBJ2-7	CASSTQREGRTVSGYEQYF	TGTGCCAGCAGTACCCAGCGGGAGGGCCGAACTGTTTCTGGATACGAGCAGTACTTC
NA	TRBD2	TRBV7-2	TRBJ2-7	CASSLVAGGTYEQYF	TGTGCCAGCAGCTTAGTAGCGGGGGGAACCTACGAGCAGTACTTC
NA	TRBD1	TRBV28	TRBJ2-7	CASILTGSSYEQYF	TGTGCCAGCATCCTGACAGGGAGCTCCTACGAGCAGTACTTC
NA	NA	TRBV2	TRBJ2-2	CASSGMTQGELFF	TGTGCCAGCAGTGGGATGACACAGGGGGAGCTGTTTTTT
once	NA	TRBV5-4	TRBJ1-4	CASQGRGNEKLFF	TGTGCCAGCCAGGGCCGAGGAAATGAAAAACTGTTTTTT
once	TRBD2	TRBV9	TRBJ2-3	CASSELPLAGLGDTQYF	TGTGCCAGCAGCGAACTCCCACTAGCGGGGCTAGGAGATACGCAGTATTTT